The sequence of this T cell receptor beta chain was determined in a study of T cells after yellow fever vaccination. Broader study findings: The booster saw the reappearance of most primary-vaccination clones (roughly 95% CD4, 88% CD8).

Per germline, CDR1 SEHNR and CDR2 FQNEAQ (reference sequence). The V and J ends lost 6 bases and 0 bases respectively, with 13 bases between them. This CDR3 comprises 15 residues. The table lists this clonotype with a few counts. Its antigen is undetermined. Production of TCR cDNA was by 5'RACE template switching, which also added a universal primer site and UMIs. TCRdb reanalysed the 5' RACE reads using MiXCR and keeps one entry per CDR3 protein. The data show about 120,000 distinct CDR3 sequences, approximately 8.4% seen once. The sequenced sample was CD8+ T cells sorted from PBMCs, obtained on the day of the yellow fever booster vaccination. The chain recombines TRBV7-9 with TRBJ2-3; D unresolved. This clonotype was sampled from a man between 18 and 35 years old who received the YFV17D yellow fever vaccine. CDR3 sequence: CASRTPQASTDTQYF. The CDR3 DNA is TGTGCCAGCAGGACCCCCCAGGCTAGCACAGATACGCAGTATTTT. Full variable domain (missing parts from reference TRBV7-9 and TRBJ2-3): DTGVSQNPRHKITKRGQNVTFRCDPISEHNRLYWYRQTLGQGPEFLTYFQNEAQLEKSRLLSDRFSAERPKGSFSTLEIQRTEQGDSAMYLCASRTPQASTDTQYFGPGTRLTVL.